Listed below are T cell receptor beta chains from one sample, sequenced in a study of PD-1 blockade in classical Hodgkin lymphoma. The repertoire was sequenced with immunoSEQ multiplex PCR; TCRdb's copy has only in-frame clones and lacks some. The data contain just under 20,000 clones, roughly 83% of them singletons. The material sequenced was CD4+ T cells from blood, taken before the fourth cycle of nivolumab. The receptor source for this set is a human donor with classical Hodgkin lymphoma. Each CDR3 is given with its conserved first and last residue. A D gene is named only where the DNA matches it firmly. Not every row has a clone size; where given, it reads once, few, many or a size class.

j_call: TRBJ1-2; clone_size: NA; d_call: NA; v_call: TRBV28; cdr3_aa: CASHSRVGLRGYTF
j_call: TRBJ2-2; clone_size: NA; d_call: NA; v_call: TRBV7-9; cdr3_aa: CASSLGTKNTGELFF
j_call: TRBJ1-2; clone_size: few; d_call: TRBD1; v_call: TRBV30; cdr3_aa: CAWTTGGYGYTF
j_call: TRBJ1-5; clone_size: NA; d_call: TRBD1; v_call: TRBV5-1; cdr3_aa: CASSLTGTGQPQHF
j_call: TRBJ1-1; clone_size: few; d_call: NA; v_call: TRBV7-8; cdr3_aa: CASSSDTNTEAFF
j_call: TRBJ2-6; clone_size: few; d_call: NA; v_call: TRBV19; cdr3_aa: CASKVGLYSGANVLTF
j_call: NA; clone_size: NA; d_call: NA; v_call: TRBV5-1; cdr3_aa: CASSLQGYEQYF
j_call: TRBJ2-3; clone_size: NA; d_call: NA; v_call: TRBV19; cdr3_aa: CASSIRASTDTQYF
j_call: TRBJ2-6; clone_size: NA; d_call: NA; v_call: TRBV7-9; cdr3_aa: CASSLAVGSGANVLTF
j_call: TRBJ2-6; clone_size: NA; d_call: NA; v_call: TRBV5-8; cdr3_aa: CASSLYWASGANVLTF
j_call: TRBJ2-5; clone_size: NA; d_call: NA; v_call: TRBV25-1; cdr3_aa: CASRDQQGSQETQYF
j_call: TRBJ1-3; clone_size: NA; d_call: NA; v_call: TRBV6-1; cdr3_aa: CASSERTSQGNTIYF
j_call: TRBJ2-5; clone_size: NA; d_call: NA; v_call: TRBV27; cdr3_aa: CASSLSGGQETQYF
j_call: TRBJ2-1; clone_size: NA; d_call: NA; v_call: TRBV6-4; cdr3_aa: CASSDNGDEQFF
j_call: TRBJ2-5; clone_size: NA; d_call: NA; v_call: TRBV13; cdr3_aa: CASSLGAGQLSETQYF
j_call: TRBJ2-5; clone_size: NA; d_call: NA; v_call: TRBV6-1; cdr3_aa: CASSDMDVQETQYF
j_call: TRBJ2-3; clone_size: NA; d_call: TRBD2; v_call: TRBV28; cdr3_aa: CASQGLAGARPLTDTQYF
j_call: TRBJ2-2; clone_size: NA; d_call: TRBD2; v_call: TRBV2; cdr3_aa: CASSQQPGLAESTNTGELFF